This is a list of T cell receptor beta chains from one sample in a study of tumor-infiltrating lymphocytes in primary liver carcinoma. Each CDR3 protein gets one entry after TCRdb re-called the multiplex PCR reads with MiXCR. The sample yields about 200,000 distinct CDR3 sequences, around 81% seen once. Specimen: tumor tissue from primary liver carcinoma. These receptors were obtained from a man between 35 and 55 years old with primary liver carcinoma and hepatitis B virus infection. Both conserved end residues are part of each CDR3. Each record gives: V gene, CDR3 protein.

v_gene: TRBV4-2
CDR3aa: CASSLIPGHGNEQFF

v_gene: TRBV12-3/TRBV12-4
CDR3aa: CASSPGGSGANVLAF

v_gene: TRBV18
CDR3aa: CASSRSISGNTIYF

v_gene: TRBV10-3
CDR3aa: CAITETGLAGGTYNEQFF

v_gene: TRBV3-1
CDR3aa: CASSLDGSNIQYF

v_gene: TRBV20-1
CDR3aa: CSASTGGRETQYF

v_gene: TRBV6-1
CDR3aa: CARMEGAGNRPQHF

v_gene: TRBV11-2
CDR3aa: CASSLAEGGIQPQHF

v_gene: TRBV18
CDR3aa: CASSPRQAGGPNIGELFF

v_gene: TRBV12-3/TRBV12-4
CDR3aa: CASSFPMGGLANTGELFF

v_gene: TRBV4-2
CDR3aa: CASSQETGGSYNEQFF

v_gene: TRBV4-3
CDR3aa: CASTQDDSLAKNIQHF

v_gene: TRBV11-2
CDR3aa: CASSFGNLLAGGRGETQYF

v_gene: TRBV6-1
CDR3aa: CASSEAKGQPQYF

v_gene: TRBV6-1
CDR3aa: CASSHGGSQPQHF

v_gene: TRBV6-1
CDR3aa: CVSSMGQSYGYTF

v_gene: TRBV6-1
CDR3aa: CASSQGGGESNQPQHF

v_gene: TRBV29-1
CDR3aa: CCVAGGWGTNTEAFF

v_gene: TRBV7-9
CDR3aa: CASSLTGDSPLHF

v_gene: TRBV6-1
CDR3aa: CASSRISWETQYF

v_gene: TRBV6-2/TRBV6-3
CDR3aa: CASKGTGDPYEQFF

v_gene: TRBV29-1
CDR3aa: CSLLTGAHEQYF

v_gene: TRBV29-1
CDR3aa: CSVVGRKGANEQFF

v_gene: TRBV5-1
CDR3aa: CASSLEAGLTDTQYF

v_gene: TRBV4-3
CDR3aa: CASSQTRTVDNSPLHF

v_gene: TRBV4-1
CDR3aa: CASRQDRENYGYTF

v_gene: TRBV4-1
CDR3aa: CASSQVGGNDYGYAF

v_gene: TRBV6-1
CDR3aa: CAITLGSQMGDSYEQYF

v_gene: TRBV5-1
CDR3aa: CASSLAGTVNYFEQYF

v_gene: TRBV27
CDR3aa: CASSWTSGGTDTQYF

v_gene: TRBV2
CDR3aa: CASSRDSLYTGELFF

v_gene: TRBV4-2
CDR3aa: CASNQPGLALQFF

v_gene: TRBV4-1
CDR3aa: CASSHAVAGDLFF